The 7 T cell receptor beta chains given below trace back to one sample, sequenced in a study of blood T cell repertoires in COVID-19. Produced via immunoSEQ multiplex PCR; TCRdb's table is partial and in-frame only. The sample has over 250,000 clones, over 85% seen once; the top ten hold about 2.4%. Input material: PBMCs or T cells enriched from blood (not recorded which). These receptor sequences come from a man aged 55 to 70 who had recovered from COVID-19.

V usage is TRBV7-6 and J usage is TRBJ2-1, with 14 bases that match TRBD2. Losses at the gene ends were 5 bases for V and 5 bases for J; bases not matched to a gene: 2. Germline V gene data show CDR1 as SGHVS and CDR2 as FNYEAQ. The CDR3 extends over 15 amino acids. The CDR3 sequence is CASSQGLAGDNEQFF. The CDR3 nucleotides are TGTGCCAGCAGCCAGGGACTAGCGGGGGACAATGAGCAGTTCTTC.

V and J are TRBV7-8 and TRBJ2-7; 10 bases are a match to TRBD1. J was trimmed by 2 bases and V by 4 bases; bases with no gene match: 5. CDR3 size: 15 residues. CDR1 SGHVS and CDR2 FQNEAQ come from the germline V gene. The CDR3 protein is CASSSADRGTYEQYF. The CDR3, as DNA: TGTGCCAGCAGCTCTGCGGACAGGGGGACCTACGAGCAGTACTTC. Full variable domain (remainder filled in from reference TRBV7-8 and TRBJ2-7): GAGVSQSPRYKVAKRGQDVALRCDPISGHVSLFWYQQALGQGPEFLTYFQNEAQLDKSGLPSDRFFAERPEGSVSTLKIQRTQQEDSAVYLCASSSADRGTYEQYFGPGTRLTVT.

V usage is TRBV4-1 and J usage is TRBJ1-1, with a possible D match to TRBD1 (5 bases). CDR1 is MGHRA, CDR2 YSYEKL, per germline. This CDR3 is 16 amino acids long. Deletions cut 0 bases from V and 3 bases from J, with 14 bases between. Here the CDR3 reads CASSQDLGEGYTEAFF. CDR3 DNA: TGCGCCAGCAGCCAAGATCTCGGGGAGGGGTACACTGAAGCTTTCTTT.

This clone came up once. The genes are TRBV11-3 and TRBJ2-7; 8 bases are shared with TRBD2. CDR3 size: 18 residues. The trim removed 3 bases at V and 2 bases at J, leaving 15 bases unmatched. CDR1 and CDR2 (germline): SGHNT, YENEEA. Here the CDR3 DNA reads TGTGCCAGCAGCTTCCGGGACAACATAGCGGGGAGCACCTACGAGCAGTACTTC. This gives the protein CASSFRDNIAGSTYEQYF.

In its sample, this clone was seen once. CDR3: CASSQVMWGQARETQYF. CDR3 DNA: TGTGCCAGCAGCCAAGTTATGTGGGGACAGGCGAGAGAGACCCAGTACTTC. This chain uses TRBV3-1 (or the pseudogene TRBV3-2) with TRBJ2-5, with TRBD1 matching over 8 bases. Per germline, CDR1 LGHDT and CDR2 YNNKEL (reference sequence). The CDR3 runs 17 residues. V trimming: 1 base; J trimming: 4 bases; junction bases outside the gene matches: 11.

V and J are TRBV6-1 and TRBJ1-2; no definite D call. The CDR3 has 13 amino acids. Trimming stripped 0 bases from V and 8 bases from J, with 10 bases between. The germline gives CDR1 MNHNS, CDR2 SASEGT. CDR3 protein: CASSEATQAGYTF. CDR3 bases: TGTGCCAGCAGTGAAGCTACCCAAGCAGGCTACACCTTC.

This clone was counted only a few times. The chain recombines TRBV7-3 with TRBJ2-1; 8 nucleotides agree with TRBD2. V trimming: 5 bases; J trimming: 4 bases; junction bases outside the gene matches: 10. The CDR3 has 16 residues. The germline CDR1 and CDR2 sequences are SGHTA and FQGTGA. The CDR3 region is CASSPFPGGMYNEQFF. The DNA for the CDR3 is TGTGCCAGCAGCCCATTTCCGGGAGGGATGTACAATGAGCAGTTCTTC.